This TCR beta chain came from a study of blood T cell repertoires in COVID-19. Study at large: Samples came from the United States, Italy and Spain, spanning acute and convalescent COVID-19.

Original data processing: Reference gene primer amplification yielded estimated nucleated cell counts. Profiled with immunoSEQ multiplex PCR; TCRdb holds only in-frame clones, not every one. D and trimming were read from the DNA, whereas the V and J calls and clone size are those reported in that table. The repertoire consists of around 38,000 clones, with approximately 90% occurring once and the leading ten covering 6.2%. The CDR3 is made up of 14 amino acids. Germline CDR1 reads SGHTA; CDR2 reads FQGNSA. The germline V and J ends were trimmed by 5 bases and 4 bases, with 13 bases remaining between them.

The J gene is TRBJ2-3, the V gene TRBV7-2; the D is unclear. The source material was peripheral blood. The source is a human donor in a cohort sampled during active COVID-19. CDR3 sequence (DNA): TGTGCCAGCAGCGTTACAAGAACGTCAGATACGCAGTATTTT. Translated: CASSVTRTSDTQYF.